This T cell receptor beta chain comes out of a study of CXCR3-negative and CXCR3-positive naive CD8 T cells. Study observations and caveats: The TRB CDR3s that CXCR3-positive naive cells carried were more hydrophobic than those of CXCR3-negative naive cells.

Per the germline V gene, CDR1 is SGDLS and CDR2 is YYNGEE. This CDR3 contains 15 residues. Libraries were UMI-labeled 5' RACE TRB cDNA. TCRdb reprocessed the 5' RACE reads; each CDR3 protein has one entry and no DNA is given. The sample holds 70,000 to 95,000 distinct CDR3 sequences. To note about this clonotype: Antigen unknown.

The receptor's source is a human donor in good health. Some clones in this sample may be carry-over from other donors' samples. This chain connects TRBV9 to TRBJ2-2. Sequencing input: naive CXCR3- CD8+ T cells from blood. As to subset: CD45RO-CCR7+CD27+CD95- naive CD8+ T cells lacking CXCR3 (TNR3-). This CDR3 is CASSVASGYTGELFF.